A selection of T cell receptor beta chains follows, all from one sample in a study of neurological immune-mediated disorders. TCRdb independently ran MiXCR on the 5' RACE reads; one entry per CDR3 protein. Of tens of thousands of distinct CDR3 sequences in the sample, 4.6% were seen once. Input material: PBMCs. The receptors here all came from a young man in good health. CDR3s include the opening cysteine and the closing phenylalanine or tryptophan. Fields, in order: V gene, clone size, J gene, D gene, CDR3 protein, CDR3 DNA. A D gene is named only where the DNA matches it firmly. Not every row has a clone size; where given, it reads once, few, many or a size class.

v_gene: TRBV29-1
abundance: many
j_gene: TRBJ1-1
d_gene: .
CDR3aa: CSVGATTSLNTEAFF
CDR3nt: TGCAGCGTTGGGGCGACAACCAGCTTGAACACTGAAGCTTTCTTT

v_gene: TRBV20-1
abundance: many
j_gene: TRBJ2-3
d_gene: .
CDR3aa: CSHPRLPYF
CDR3nt: TGCAGCCACCCTCGACTGCCGTATTTT

v_gene: TRBV7-8
abundance: many
j_gene: TRBJ1-1
d_gene: .
CDR3aa: CAEGREAFF
CDR3nt: TGTGCCGAGGGGCGAGAAGCTTTCTTT

v_gene: TRBV12-5
abundance: many
j_gene: TRBJ2-1
d_gene: .
CDR3aa: CASGLHGTKNEQFF
CDR3nt: TGTGCTAGTGGTCTCCACGGGACAAAAAATGAGCAGTTCTTC

v_gene: TRBV5-1
abundance: many
j_gene: TRBJ2-1
d_gene: .
CDR3aa: CASSLVFGPPEYNEQFF
CDR3nt: TGCGCCAGCAGCTTGGTGTTTGGTCCCCCGGAATACAATGAGCAGTTCTTC

v_gene: TRBV7-2
abundance: .
j_gene: TRBJ2-5
d_gene: .
CDR3aa: CASSLAGSETQYF
CDR3nt: TGTGCCAGCAGCTTAGCGGGAAGCGAGACCCAGTACTTC

v_gene: TRBV20-1
abundance: many
j_gene: TRBJ2-2
d_gene: .
CDR3aa: CSARGAGELFF
CDR3nt: TGCAGTGCTAGAGGTGCCGGGGAGCTGTTTTTT

v_gene: TRBV4-3
abundance: many
j_gene: TRBJ2-1
d_gene: .
CDR3aa: CASSIGLESSYNEQFF
CDR3nt: TGCGCCAGCAGTATAGGACTCGAAAGCTCCTACAATGAGCAGTTCTTC

v_gene: TRBV12-3/TRBV12-4
abundance: medium-sized
j_gene: TRBJ1-2
d_gene: .
CDR3aa: CASRQQLLSGGYTF
CDR3nt: TGTGCCAGCAGGCAACAACTCTTAAGCGGGGGCTACACCTTC

v_gene: TRBV5-1
abundance: many
j_gene: TRBJ1-1
d_gene: .
CDR3aa: CASSLQGRAEAFF
CDR3nt: TGCGCCAGCAGCTTACAGGGTCGGGCTGAAGCTTTCTTT

v_gene: TRBV20-1
abundance: many
j_gene: TRBJ2-7
d_gene: .
CDR3aa: CSARDWGGGTGSSYEQYF
CDR3nt: TGCAGTGCTAGAGATTGGGGAGGAGGGACGGGGAGCTCCTACGAGCAGTACTTC

v_gene: TRBV7-8
abundance: many
j_gene: TRBJ1-1
d_gene: TRBD1
CDR3aa: CASSLEPPRQGAEAFF
CDR3nt: TGTGCCAGCAGCTTAGAGCCCCCGCGACAGGGCGCTGAAGCTTTCTTT

v_gene: TRBV5-1
abundance: many
j_gene: TRBJ2-7
d_gene: .
CDR3aa: CASGSGTLLYF
CDR3nt: TGCGCCAGCGGATCCGGGACCCTCCTTTACTTC

v_gene: TRBV20-1
abundance: many
j_gene: TRBJ1-3
d_gene: .
CDR3aa: CSARDGAVRNTIYF
CDR3nt: TGCAGTGCTAGAGATGGGGCAGTCCGAAACACCATATATTTT

v_gene: TRBV7-9
abundance: many
j_gene: TRBJ2-3
d_gene: .
CDR3aa: CASSSRVAASTDTQYF
CDR3nt: TGTGCCAGCAGTTCAAGGGTAGCGGCCTCCACAGATACGCAGTATTTT

v_gene: TRBV30
abundance: many
j_gene: TRBJ1-1
d_gene: TRBD1
CDR3aa: CAWSLRDRNTEAFF
CDR3nt: TGTGCCTGGAGTCTCCGGGACAGAAACACTGAAGCTTTCTTT

v_gene: TRBV7-2
abundance: many
j_gene: TRBJ2-5
d_gene: .
CDR3aa: CASSSEETQYF
CDR3nt: TGTGCCAGCAGCTCGGAAGAGACCCAGTACTTC

v_gene: TRBV5-1
abundance: many
j_gene: TRBJ1-5
d_gene: TRBD1
CDR3aa: CASSTGTDDQPQHF
CDR3nt: TGCGCCAGCAGCACCGGGACAGACGATCAGCCCCAGCATTTT

v_gene: TRBV12-3/TRBV12-4
abundance: many
j_gene: TRBJ2-2
d_gene: TRBD2
CDR3aa: CASRRSGGLSTGELFF
CDR3nt: TGTGCCAGCAGGAGGTCGGGGGGGTTAAGCACCGGGGAGCTGTTTTTT

v_gene: TRBV18
abundance: many
j_gene: TRBJ1-3
d_gene: TRBD1
CDR3aa: CASSLQGADGNTIYF
CDR3nt: TGTGCCAGCTCATTACAGGGGGCTGATGGAAACACCATATATTTT

v_gene: TRBV3-1
abundance: many
j_gene: TRBJ2-5
d_gene: .
CDR3aa: CASSQFDGAETQYF
CDR3nt: TGTGCCAGCAGCCAATTCGACGGGGCAGAGACCCAGTACTTC

v_gene: TRBV6-1
abundance: many
j_gene: TRBJ2-3
d_gene: TRBD2
CDR3aa: CASNSRGVTDTQYF
CDR3nt: TGTGCCAGCAATTCGCGGGGGGTCACAGATACGCAGTATTTT

v_gene: TRBV5-1
abundance: many
j_gene: TRBJ2-1
d_gene: .
CDR3aa: CASSLAGSSGHEQFF
CDR3nt: TGCGCCAGCAGCTTGGCAGGTTCAAGCGGGCATGAGCAGTTCTTC

v_gene: TRBV5-6
abundance: many
j_gene: TRBJ2-1
d_gene: .
CDR3aa: CASSLVEREQFF
CDR3nt: TGTGCCAGCAGCTTGGTCGAGCGGGAGCAGTTCTTC

v_gene: TRBV20-1
abundance: many
j_gene: TRBJ1-3
d_gene: .
CDR3aa: CSARDAGGPGGTIYF
CDR3nt: TGCAGTGCTAGAGATGCGGGGGGCCCTGGGGGCACCATATATTTT

v_gene: TRBV12-3/TRBV12-4
abundance: many
j_gene: TRBJ1-2
d_gene: TRBD1
CDR3aa: CASIQGANYGYTF
CDR3nt: TGTGCCAGCATCCAGGGGGCGAACTATGGCTACACCTTC

v_gene: TRBV2
abundance: many
j_gene: TRBJ2-7
d_gene: .
CDR3aa: CASSYDSSRNEQYF
CDR3nt: TGTGCCAGCAGTTACGACAGCTCTCGAAACGAGCAGTACTTC

v_gene: TRBV20-1
abundance: many
j_gene: TRBJ1-2
d_gene: .
CDR3aa: CSASSGVSAGYTF
CDR3nt: TGCAGTGCTAGTTCAGGGGTGTCGGCAGGCTACACCTTC

v_gene: TRBV5-1
abundance: many
j_gene: TRBJ1-1
d_gene: .
CDR3aa: CASSFNPSNTEAFF
CDR3nt: TGCGCCAGCAGCTTTAATCCCTCGAACACTGAAGCTTTCTTT

v_gene: TRBV20-1
abundance: many
j_gene: TRBJ2-1
d_gene: TRBD1
CDR3aa: CSATAGGEFHNEQFF
CDR3nt: TGCAGTGCTACCGCAGGGGGTGAATTTCACAATGAGCAGTTCTTC

v_gene: TRBV4-3
abundance: many
j_gene: TRBJ1-2
d_gene: .
CDR3aa: CASSQDLLGRGYGYTF
CDR3nt: TGCGCCAGCAGCCAAGATCTTTTGGGCAGGGGCTATGGCTACACCTTC